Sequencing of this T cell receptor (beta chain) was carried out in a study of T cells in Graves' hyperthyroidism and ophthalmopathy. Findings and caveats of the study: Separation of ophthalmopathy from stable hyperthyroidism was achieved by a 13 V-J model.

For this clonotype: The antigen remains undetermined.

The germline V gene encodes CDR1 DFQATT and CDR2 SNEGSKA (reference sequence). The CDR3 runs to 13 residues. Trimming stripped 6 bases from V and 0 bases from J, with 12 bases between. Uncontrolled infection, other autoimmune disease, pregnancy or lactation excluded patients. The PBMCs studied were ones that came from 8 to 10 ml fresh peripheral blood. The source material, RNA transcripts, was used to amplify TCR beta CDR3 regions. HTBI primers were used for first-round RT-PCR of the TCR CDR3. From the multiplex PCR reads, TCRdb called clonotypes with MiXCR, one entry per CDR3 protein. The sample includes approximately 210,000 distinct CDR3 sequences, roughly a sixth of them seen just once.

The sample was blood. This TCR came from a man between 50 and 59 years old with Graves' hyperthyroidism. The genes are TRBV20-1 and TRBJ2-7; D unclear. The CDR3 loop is CSAILRSSYEQYF. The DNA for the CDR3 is TGCAGTGCCATACTGCGGAGCTCCTACGAGCAGTACTTC.